Presented here are 20 T cell receptor beta chains from one specimen sequenced in a study of OX40 agonist ivuxolimab in advanced cancers. TCRdb's table, derived via immunoSEQ multiplex PCR, lists solely in-frame clones and lacks some. The data contain approximately 76,000 clones, around 88% of them singletons. Sequenced material: CD4+ or CD8+ T cells sorted from blood, taken in a trial of the OX40 agonist ivuxolimab. These receptor sequences come from an adult with an advanced solid tumor such as melanoma, head and neck, liver or kidney cancer.

The chain joins TRBV5-4 to TRBJ2-3; 9 bases align to TRBD2. The germline CDR1 and CDR2 sequences are SGHNT and YYREEE (reference sequence). Trimming removed 5 bases from V and 2 bases from J; junction bases left unmatched: 12. This CDR3 comprises 17 residues. DNA of the CDR3: TGTGCCAGCAGGTCCTTTGGGCTAGCGGGAAACACAGATACGCAGTATTTT. It specifies CASRSFGLAGNTDTQYF.

This rearrangement joins TRBV6-6 to TRBJ2-2; TRBD2 matches 10 bases. The trim removed 4 bases at V and 9 bases at J, leaving 5 bases unmatched. Germline V lookup: CDR1 MNHNY, CDR2 SVGAGI (reference sequence). The CDR3 runs 14 residues. CDR3 DNA: TGTGCCAGCAGTTTCCAGCGGGAGGGTCGGGAGCTGTTTTTT. It encodes CASSFQREGRELFF.

The rearrangement uses TRBV5-7 and TRBJ1-3, with D hard to call. TRBV5-7 is marked as an open reading frame, function uncertain. The CDR3 loop spans 17 amino acids. V lost 2 bases and J lost 4, with 19 bases in between. DNA for the CDR3: TGTGCCAGCAGCTTAAGTGGGTGGCCCCCGGGAGGAAACACCATATATTTT. Protein product: CASSLSGWPPGGNTIYF.

The gene calls are TRBV27 and TRBJ2-7; TRBD1 agrees at 8 bases. The germline V gene has CDR1 MNHEY and CDR2 SMNVEV (reference sequence). Germline trimming cut 6 bases from V and 4 bases from J; bases unmatched to any gene: 20. The CDR3 is made up of 18 amino acids. The CDR3 region has the DNA TGTGCCAGCAGGTTTGGTTGGGTCGCCGGGACAGGTCTTTACGAGCAGTACTTC. Translated, it gives CASRFGWVAGTGLYEQYF.

This clone showed up just a few times. This chain links TRBV7-3 with TRBJ1-5; tentatively, D is TRBD1 (5 bases). Germline CDR1 is SGHTA and CDR2 is FQGTGA. The CDR3 covers 15 residues. Trimming left V 6 bases short and J 1 base short, with 13 bases between. The CDR3 nucleotides are TGTGCCAGCAGTCTCGACGGGGGGAGCAATCAGCCCCAGCATTTT. It is translated as CASSLDGGSNQPQHF.

The chain recombines TRBV18 with TRBJ2-1, with no clear D. V was cut by 2 bases and J by 6 bases, with 20 bases left in between. CDR1 is KGHSH, CDR2 LQKENI, per germline. This CDR3 is built from 17 residues. CDR3 amino acids: CASSPKSVGLGVNEQFF. CDR3 coding DNA: TGTGCCAGCTCACCAAAGTCTGTTGGGCTAGGTGTCAATGAGCAGTTCTTC.

V and J are TRBV6-1 and TRBJ2-5; 8 bases line up with TRBD1. CDR3 size: 15 residues. Germline V gene lookup returns CDR1 MNHNS and CDR2 SASEGT. With V trimmed by 10 bases and J by 1 base, 11 bases remained unmatched. The chain's CDR3 is CATGGQAPPQETQYF. For the CDR3, the DNA is TGTGCCACCGGGGGACAGGCACCCCCCCAAGAGACCCAGTACTTC.

The J gene is TRBJ2-4, the V gene TRBV11-1, with 10 bases fitting TRBD1. V was pared by 5 bases and J by 0 bases, with 4 bases of the junction left unmatched. CDR1 and CDR2 from the germline V gene are SGHAT and FQDESV (reference sequence). This CDR3 has 16 amino acids. DNA for the CDR3: TGTGCCAGCAGCCGAGACAGGGGGCAAGCCAAAAACATTCAGTACTTC. This gives the protein CASSRDRGQAKNIQYF.

The rearrangement links TRBV28 to TRBJ1-2; 8 bases match TRBD1. CDR1 and CDR2 from the germline V gene are MDHEN and SYDVKM. The junction had 10 bases not matched to a gene; V was cut back by 7 bases and J by 3 bases. This CDR3 is built from 15 residues. The CDR3 sequence is CASTPWTGKDYGYTF. CDR3 coding DNA: TGTGCCAGCACCCCCTGGACAGGGAAGGACTATGGCTACACCTTC.

The chain carries TRBV7-6 and TRBJ2-7, with TRBD2 matching over 7 bases. Looked up from germline, CDR1 is SGHVS and CDR2 is FNYEAQ. The CDR3 runs 14 residues. The junction had 4 bases not matched to a gene; V was cut back by 5 bases and J by 0 bases. The CDR3 DNA is TGTGCCAGCAGCCCGGGGACTAACTCCTACGAGCAGTACTTC. Translation: CASSPGTNSYEQYF.

The chain employs TRBV10-2 and TRBJ2-5; 13 bases are shared with TRBD2. Trimming cost V 2 bases and J 5 bases; bases outside gene matches: 8. CDR3 size: 17 residues. Germline CDR1 is WSHSY and CDR2 is SAAADI. The CDR3 region is CASSERGLAGPWETQYF. CDR3 sequence (DNA): TGCGCCAGCAGTGAGAGGGGACTAGCGGGGCCCTGGGAGACCCAGTACTTC.

This clone was observed a single time. The chain uses TRBV6-1 and TRBJ1-6; TRBD1 matches 7 bases. J lost 8 bases, V lost 6 bases, and 7 bases had no gene match. CDR3 length equals 14 residues. Germline CDR1 and CDR2: MNHNS and SASEGT. The CDR3 is CASSRQGSDSPLHF. The CDR3 coding sequence is TGTGCCAGCAGCCGACAGGGTTCCGATTCACCCCTCCACTTT.

The CDR3 here is CASSPHNIVNEQFF. The CDR3 DNA sequence: TGTGCCAGCTCACCACACAATATAGTCAATGAGCAGTTCTTC. The rearrangement links TRBV18 to TRBJ2-1; no clear D. V shed 1 base and J shed 6 bases, with 10 bases lying between them. The CDR3 is made up of 14 amino acids. Germline lookup yields CDR1 KGHSH and CDR2 LQKENI.

The chain recombines TRBV20-1 with TRBJ1-2, with D unclear. Germline-derived CDR1 and CDR2 are DFQATT and SNEGSKA (reference sequence). V was pared by 1 base and J by 5 bases, with 5 bases between. The CDR3 has 11 amino acids. CDR3 amino acids: CSARAVYGYTF. CDR3 coding DNA: TGCAGTGCTAGAGCAGTATATGGCTACACCTTC.

The V call is TRBV29-1, the J call TRBJ1-1; D gene uncertain. The CDR3 covers 13 residues. From germline, CDR1 is SQVTM and CDR2 ANQGSEA. Between the trimmed V and J ends, which lost 7 bases and 0 bases, there was a span of 12 bases. CDR3 bases: TGCAGCGCGTCAGGCACCATGAACACTGAAGCTTTCTTT. Its translation: CSASGTMNTEAFF.

The J gene is TRBJ2-2, the V gene TRBV9; D is ambiguous. This CDR3 spans 13 amino acids. Germline CDR1 and CDR2: SGDLS and YYNGEE. The V and J ends lost 0 bases and 2 bases respectively, with 2 bases between them. CDR3 sequence (DNA): TGTGCCAGCAGCGTAGAAAACACCGGGGAGCTGTTTTTT. This sequence encodes CASSVENTGELFF.

This chain uses TRBV6-1 with TRBJ2-3, with TRBD1 as a possible D gene (5 bases). The CDR3 runs 13 residues. V was clipped by 2 bases and J by 4 bases, with 7 bases between them. Germline values: CDR1 MNHNS, CDR2 SASEGT. CDR3 sequence reads: CASSEQGADTQYF. The CDR3 DNA is TGTGCCAGCAGTGAACAGGGTGCAGATACGCAGTATTTT.

This chain connects TRBV6-5 to TRBJ2-7, with D perhaps TRBD2 (5 bases). Trimming stripped 8 bases from V and 4 bases from J, with 18 bases between. CDR1 and CDR2 (germline): MNHEY, SVGAGI. The CDR3 consists of 14 residues. The CDR3 nucleotides read TGTGCCAGCGTTGCGACACGCGGGCGATACGAGCAGTACTTC. Translation: CASVATRGRYEQYF.

A single count supports this clone. V is TRBV18 and J is TRBJ1-2; 9 positions match TRBD1. Germline CDR1 and CDR2: KGHSH and LQKENI. V gave up 5 bases and J gave up 6 bases; unmatched junction bases: 4. The CDR3 runs to 13 residues. The CDR3 spells CASSAGQGNGYTF. The CDR3 coding sequence is TGTGCCAGCTCAGCTGGACAGGGGAATGGCTACACCTTC.

The chain uses TRBV29-1 and TRBJ2-5, with TRBD1 matching over 7 bases. The CDR3 spans 12 residues. CDR1 and CDR2 (germline): SQVTM, ANQGSEA. Trimming cost V 6 bases and J 3 bases; bases outside gene matches: 4. In DNA, the CDR3 is TGCAGCGTAGAAACAGGGGAAGAGACCCAGTACTTC. It is translated as CSVETGEETQYF.